This T cell receptor (beta chain) was documented in a study of Graves' ophthalmopathy and Graves' hyperthyroidism. Diagnoses were established from clinical symptoms, serum thyroxine, TRAb, thyroid ultrasound and orbital computed tomography. The TCR beta CDR3 regions underwent amplification from RNA transcripts. Scientists carried out first-round RT-PCR using HTBI primers and then a second-round multiplex PCR. TCRdb processed the multiplex PCR reads anew with MiXCR; each CDR3 protein has one entry. This table holds 1 million to 1.3 million distinct CDR3 sequences, 35% to 45% found once. Losses at the gene ends were 0 bases for V and 0 bases for J; bases not matched to a gene: 11. The CDR3 spans 19 residues. Germline values: CDR1 SGHDN, CDR2 FVKESK. This clonotype was seen many times.

This sequence originates from an adult man with Graves' hyperthyroidism. This rearrangement joins TRBV14 to TRBJ1-3; 7 bases map to TRBD1. The sequenced sample was peripheral blood or thyroid tissue (not recorded which). The CDR3 region has the DNA TGTGCCAGCAGCCAAGATCGCGGGACAGAGACCGACTCTGGAAACACCATATATTTT. It yields the protein CASSQDRGTETDSGNTIYF.